This T cell receptor beta chain was identified in a study of control samples from healthy donors and cancer patients (TCRdb year 2020). Points on this clone: The specificity of this receptor is unknown. No clone much larger than this one lies a single base away; base qualities are absent.

The germline V gene encodes CDR1 LNHDA and CDR2 SQIVND (reference sequence). The CDR3 runs 18 residues from the cysteine to the phenylalanine. The entry retains the CDR3 DNA only, 54 bases that are in frame from base 1. Germline trimming amounts to 3 bases on V and 1 base on J, with 12 as the count of junction bases outside the gene matches. Libraries were prepared through the immunoSEQ multiplex PCR assay. Sourced from immuneACCESS, this table was stored by TCRdb with only in-frame sequences that have V and J called. A share of the clones is absent; for the studies checked, an unresolved V gene accounts for under half, and the remainder has no known explanation. The sample includes 150,000 to 200,000 clones, with about 90% observed a single time. The leading ten clones occupy around 2% of the sample.

The TCR sequence derives from a woman aged 40 to 49 in good health. The sample consisted of blood. The chain links TRBV19 with TRBJ1-1, and 9 junctional nucleotides match TRBD1. At the DNA level, the sequence is TGTGCCAGTAGTATCCGGGGGGACAGGGCTTTAAGGAACACTGAAGCTTTCTTT. It codes for CASSIRGDRALRNTEAFF.